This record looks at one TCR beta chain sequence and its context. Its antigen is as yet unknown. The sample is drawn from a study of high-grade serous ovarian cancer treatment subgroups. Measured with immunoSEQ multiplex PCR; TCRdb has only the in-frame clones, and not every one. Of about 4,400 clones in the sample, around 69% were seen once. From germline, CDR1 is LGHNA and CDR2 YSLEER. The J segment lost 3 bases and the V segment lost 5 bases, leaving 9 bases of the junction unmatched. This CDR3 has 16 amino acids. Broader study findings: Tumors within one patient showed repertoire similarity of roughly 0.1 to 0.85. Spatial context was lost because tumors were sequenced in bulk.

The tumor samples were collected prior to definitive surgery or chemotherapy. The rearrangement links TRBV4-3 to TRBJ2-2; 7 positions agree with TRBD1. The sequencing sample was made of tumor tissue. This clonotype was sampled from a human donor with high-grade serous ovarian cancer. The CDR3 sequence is CASSYRTGPHTGELFF. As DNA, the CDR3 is TGCGCCAGCAGCTATCGGACAGGCCCGCACACCGGGGAGCTGTTTTTT.